This T cell receptor (beta chain) was identified during a study of T cells in Graves' hyperthyroidism and ophthalmopathy. Study-level results: The model made its ophthalmopathy prediction, and onset followed a median around six months later. Most thyroid clonotypes expanded above 0.001 were also detected in blood.

Each ophthalmopathy patient scored at least 3 on the Clinical Activity Score and at least 4 on NOSPECS grade, with duration under 3 months. From 9 to 10 ml of fresh peripheral blood, PBMCs were isolated. Template material for amplifying TCR beta CDR3 regions consisted of RNA transcripts. The TCR CDR3 first-round RT-PCR relied on the HTBI primer set. TCRdb re-derived calls from the multiplex PCR reads in MiXCR, one entry per CDR3 protein. The sample contains 200,000 to 300,000 distinct CDR3 sequences, approximately 23% of which appear only once. A note on this clonotype: Its antigen remains unknown. Sequence at one end of the junction differs from germline and may be a read error.

The CDR3 runs 14 residues. Material: blood. This sequence was found in a woman aged 40 to 50 with Graves' ophthalmopathy. V is TRBV12-3 or TRBV12-4 and J is TRBJ2-2; 8 bases align to TRBD2. The CDR3 region is CASTIVLAAGELSF. CDR3 DNA: TGTGCCAGCACCATAGTACTAGCGGCCGGGGAGCTGTCTTTT.